The 18 T cell receptor beta chains in this list originate from one sample, sequenced in a study of T cell responses to AZD1222 COVID-19 vaccine. Sequenced by immunoSEQ multiplex PCR; TCRdb stores in-frame clones only, minus some. The sample shows around 89,000 clones, about nine tenths of them seen only once. Sample: peripheral blood, taken on day 0 of AZD1222 vaccination. Every receptor here comes from an adult in good health.

The chain couples TRBV4-1 to TRBJ1-5; 7 positions agree with TRBD1. Looked up from germline, CDR1 is MGHRA and CDR2 is YSYEKL. The CDR3 spans 15 residues. Trimming took 3 bases from V and 7 from J; bases not matched to a gene: 9. The CDR3 region is CASSHPGGGWQPQHF. CDR3 DNA: TGCGCCAGCAGCCATCCAGGGGGGGGTTGGCAGCCCCAGCATTTT.

The V and J genes are TRBV5-1 and TRBJ1-2, with 8 bases fitting TRBD1. The CDR3 spans 13 residues. Trimming cost V 3 bases and J 7 bases; bases outside gene matches: 5. The germline V gene has CDR1 SGHRS and CDR2 YFSETQ. For the CDR3, the DNA is TGCGCCAGCAGCTCGCAGGGGGCGTCTGGCTACACCTTC. Its translation: CASSSQGASGYTF.

The chain combines TRBV5-1 with TRBJ1-1, with a weak D call TRBD1 (5 bases). Trimming cost V 3 bases and J 1 base, with 10 bases left between them. Per the germline V gene, CDR1 is SGHRS and CDR2 is YFSETQ. The CDR3 sequence is 14 residues long. The CDR3 DNA follows: TGCGCCAGCAGCTCGTTCGGACAGAACACTGAAGCTTTCTTT. It encodes CASSSFGQNTEAFF.

This clone came up once. The chain combines TRBV20-1 with TRBJ2-5, with 16 positions matching TRBD2. V was clipped by 3 bases and J by 4 bases; unmatched bases: 5. Germline V gene lookup returns CDR1 DFQATT and CDR2 SNEGSKA (reference sequence). CDR3 length: 16 residues. CDR3 sequence reads: CSASRGTSGRGETQYF. CDR3 nucleotides: TGCAGTGCTAGTAGGGGGACTAGCGGGAGGGGAGAGACCCAGTACTTC.

The chain has TRBV3-1 (or the pseudogene TRBV3-2) and TRBJ2-7, with D possibly being TRBD2 (6 bases). Trimming removed 1 base at V and 3 bases at J, with 10 bases between. CDR3 size: 14 residues. From germline, CDR1 is LGHDT and CDR2 YNNKEL (reference sequence). The CDR3 is CASSQGLGYYEQYF. For the CDR3, the DNA is TGTGCCAGCAGCCAAGGACTAGGGTACTACGAGCAGTACTTC.

V usage is TRBV3-1 (or the pseudogene TRBV3-2) and J usage is TRBJ2-7; D not resolved. The germline gives CDR1 LGHDT, CDR2 YNNKEL (reference sequence). CDR3 size: 14 residues. V lost 0 bases and J lost 2, with 8 bases in between. The CDR3 here is CASSQDPGPYEQYF. The CDR3 DNA sequence: TGTGCCAGCAGCCAAGATCCCGGACCCTACGAGCAGTACTTC.

V is TRBV4-2 and J is TRBJ1-1, with D possibly being TRBD1 (5 bases). V lost 0 bases and J lost 3, with 20 bases in between. The germline V gene encodes CDR1 LGHNA and CDR2 YNFKEQ. The CDR3 loop spans 18 amino acids. The CDR3 spells CASSQDINRGVADTEAFF. The CDR3, as DNA: TGTGCCAGCAGCCAAGATATTAACAGAGGGGTGGCGGACACTGAAGCTTTCTTT.

The rearrangement joins TRBV4-1 to TRBJ1-1; maybe TRBD1 (6 bases). CDR1 is MGHRA and CDR2 is YSYEKL in the germline V gene. V lost 1 base to trimming and J lost 6 bases, with 15 bases between them. The CDR3 sequence is 15 residues long. In DNA form, the CDR3 reads TGCGCCAGCAGCCAAGCCAGGGGAGCGGCACCTGAAGCTTTCTTT. It yields the protein CASSQARGAAPEAFF.

The chain recombines TRBV28 with TRBJ2-4; 7 bases are shared with TRBD1. Germline CDR1 MDHEN, CDR2 SYDVKM. The CDR3 consists of 15 residues. The ends lost 6 bases at V and 5 bases at J; junction bases unmatched: 10. CDR3 sequence (DNA): TGTGCCAGCAGCAAAAGTCGGACAGGAGAAAACATTCAGTACTTC. Encoded protein: CASSKSRTGENIQYF.

This chain uses TRBV5-1 with TRBJ1-2, with TRBD1 identical over 11 bases. Germline CDR1 and CDR2: SGHRS and YFSETQ. CDR3 size: 15 residues. Trimming at V came to 4 bases and at J to 4 bases, leaving 6 bases not matched to a gene. The DNA for the CDR3 is TGCGCCAGCAGCGAGGACAGGGGGCGGCTCTATGGCTACACCTTC. Its protein product is CASSEDRGRLYGYTF.

This chain links TRBV2 with TRBJ1-1, with a possible D match to TRBD1 (6 bases). Germline-derived CDR1 and CDR2 are SNHLY and FYNNEI. The CDR3 sequence is 14 residues long. V dropped 7 bases and J dropped 4 bases, with 16 bases sitting between them. This CDR3 is CASNGRGGATEAFF. CDR3 DNA: TGTGCCAGCAATGGTAGAGGGGGTGCCACTGAAGCTTTCTTT.

This chain links TRBV3-1 (or the pseudogene TRBV3-2) with TRBJ1-2; D ambiguous. The length of the CDR3 is 15 residues. The V gene lost 0 bases and the J gene lost 5 bases, with 13 bases spanning the gap. Germline values: CDR1 LGHDT, CDR2 YNNKEL (reference sequence). CDR3 loop: CASSQDTGRTYGYTF. The CDR3 DNA reads as TGTGCCAGCAGCCAAGATACCGGGCGGACGTATGGCTACACCTTC.

The rearrangement joins TRBV18 to TRBJ1-1; 8 bases are shared with TRBD1. The CDR3 has 15 amino acids. V dropped 3 bases and J dropped 4; count of bases not matched to a gene: 7. CDR1 is KGHSH and CDR2 is LQKENI in the germline V gene. CDR3 sequence reads: CASSPGQGSGTEAFF. In DNA form, the CDR3 reads TGTGCCAGCTCACCCGGACAGGGATCGGGCACTGAAGCTTTCTTT. Supplemented by reference TRBV18 and TRBJ1-1, the full variable domain reads NAGVMQNPRHLVRRRGQEARLRCSPMKGHSHVYWYRQLPEEGLKFMVYLQKENIIDESGMPKERFSAEFPKEGPSILRIQQVVRGDSAAYFCASSPGQGSGTEAFFGQGTRLTVV.

The chain combines TRBV7-2 with TRBJ1-1, with D unclear. The CDR3 loop spans 14 amino acids. CDR1 is SGHTA and CDR2 is FQGNSA in the germline V gene. Trimming shortened V by 2 bases and J by 1 base, and 8 bases separated the two germline ends. In nucleotides, the CDR3 is TGTGCCAGCAGCTTACTCTCGACGAACACTGAAGCTTTCTTT. It encodes CASSLLSTNTEAFF.

The V gene is TRBV29-1, the J gene TRBJ1-3; maybe TRBD1 (5 bases). From germline, CDR1 is SQVTM and CDR2 ANQGSEA. Trimming stripped 6 bases from V and 9 bases from J, with 15 bases between. The CDR3 length is 12 residues. The CDR3 DNA follows: TGCAGCGTGGGGGACTGGTATAGCACCATATATTTT. It codes for CSVGDWYSTIYF.

The chain is built from TRBV24-1 and TRBJ1-5, with TRBD1 matching 7 bases. The CDR3 covers 19 residues. Germline V gives CDR1 KGHDR, CDR2 SFDVKD. V was pared by 5 bases and J by 0 bases, with 15 bases of the junction left unmatched. The CDR3, as DNA: TGTGCCACCAGTGTAGGGGGCCAGAACGAGATTTATAGCAATCAGCCCCAGCATTTT. It is translated as CATSVGGQNEIYSNQPQHF.

This chain connects TRBV19 to TRBJ2-7, with D uncertain. This CDR3 has 14 residues. The V and J ends lost 2 bases and 2 bases respectively, with 10 bases between them. Germline-derived CDR1 and CDR2 are LNHDA and SQIVND (reference sequence). This chain's CDR3 is CASSINPSAYEQYF. DNA for the CDR3: TGTGCCAGTAGTATAAATCCAAGCGCCTACGAGCAGTACTTC.

This chain links TRBV30 with TRBJ1-3; a weak D match, TRBD1 (5 bases). The germline V gene encodes CDR1 GTSNPN and CDR2 SVGIG (reference sequence). The ends were cut back, 1 base at V and 0 bases at J, with 13 bases in the middle. This CDR3 is built from 16 residues. The CDR3 DNA sequence: TGTGCCTGGAGTGACGCTTTTGGGGGCTCTGGAAACACCATATATTTT. Encoded protein: CAWSDAFGGSGNTIYF.